The rows below give T cell receptor beta chains drawn from one sample of a study of blood T cell repertoires in COVID-19. Data came from immunoSEQ multiplex PCR; TCRdb stores just in-frame clones and leaves some out. The sample lists around 140,000 clones, around 79% seen once, with around 3% in the top ten. Input material: PBMCs or T cells enriched from blood (not recorded which). These receptors were obtained from a woman aged 45-60 years who had recovered from COVID-19. CDR3s include the opening cysteine and the closing phenylalanine or tryptophan. D genes are given only for firm matches. For some rows the clone size is stated as once, few or many, or as a class when expanded; others skip it.

d_call: TRBD2; j_call: TRBJ2-5; clone_size: .; v_call: TRBV5-1; cdr3_nt: TGCGCCAGCAGCTTGTCGGGGGGCGGGAGGGCCCCCGAGACCCAGTACTTC; cdr3_aa: CASSLSGGGRAPETQYF
d_call: TRBD2; j_call: TRBJ2-7; clone_size: .; v_call: TRBV7-2; cdr3_nt: TGTGCCAGCAGACGAACTAGCGGGGGCTCCTACGAGCAGTACTTC; cdr3_aa: CASRRTSGGSYEQYF
d_call: TRBD2; j_call: TRBJ2-5; clone_size: .; v_call: TRBV7-9; cdr3_nt: TGTGCCAGCAGCCAAAGACTAGCGGGGGGGCAAGAGACCCAGTACTTC; cdr3_aa: CASSQRLAGGQETQYF
d_call: .; j_call: TRBJ1-1; clone_size: once; v_call: TRBV5-1; cdr3_nt: TGCGCCAGCAGCTTACAGGGTCAGAGCATGAACACTGAAGCTTTCTTT; cdr3_aa: CASSLQGQSMNTEAFF
d_call: TRBD1; j_call: TRBJ1-6; clone_size: .; v_call: TRBV2; cdr3_nt: TGTGCCAGCAGTTTAGGACAGGGAAATTCACCCCTCCACTTT; cdr3_aa: CASSLGQGNSPLHF
d_call: TRBD1; j_call: TRBJ2-1; clone_size: .; v_call: TRBV14; cdr3_nt: TGTGCCAGCAGTCCTTTAGGGGACAGGTACAATGAGCAGTTCTTC; cdr3_aa: CASSPLGDRYNEQFF
d_call: TRBD1; j_call: TRBJ1-6; clone_size: .; v_call: TRBV18; cdr3_nt: TGTGCCAGCTCACCAATCGGGACAGGGAGCTCCTATAATTCACCCCTCCACTTT; cdr3_aa: CASSPIGTGSSYNSPLHF
d_call: .; j_call: TRBJ1-2; clone_size: .; v_call: TRBV3-1/TRBV3-2; cdr3_nt: TGTGCCAGCAGCCAAGCAAACAGTAGATCCCATGGCTACACCTTC; cdr3_aa: CASSQANSRSHGYTF
d_call: TRBD1; j_call: TRBJ1-2; clone_size: few; v_call: TRBV18; cdr3_nt: TGTGCCAGCTCACCGGCAGGGGGGAGCTATGGCTACACCTTC; cdr3_aa: CASSPAGGSYGYTF
d_call: .; j_call: TRBJ2-2; clone_size: once; v_call: TRBV9; cdr3_nt: TGTGCCAGCAGCTTCAACCGGGAAACGGGTCCCGGGGAGCTGTTTTTT; cdr3_aa: CASSFNRETGPGELFF
d_call: TRBD2; j_call: TRBJ2-5; clone_size: .; v_call: TRBV3-1/TRBV3-2; cdr3_nt: TGTGCCAGCGAGGGCGGGAGGGGTCAAGAGACCCAGTACTTC; cdr3_aa: CASEGGRGQETQYF
d_call: TRBD1; j_call: TRBJ1-6; clone_size: .; v_call: TRBV14; cdr3_nt: TGTGCCAGCAGCCAAGGGACAGGCCAGACCTATAATTCACCCCTCCACTTT; cdr3_aa: CASSQGTGQTYNSPLHF
d_call: .; j_call: TRBJ1-5; clone_size: .; v_call: TRBV3-1/TRBV3-2; cdr3_nt: TGTGCCAGCAGCCAAGTGGCAGGGGCGAAGGGGCCCCAGCATTTT; cdr3_aa: CASSQVAGAKGPQHF
d_call: .; j_call: TRBJ1-5; clone_size: .; v_call: TRBV12-3/TRBV12-4; cdr3_nt: TGTGCCAGCAGTTCCGGGCAGCCCCAGCATTTT; cdr3_aa: CASSSGQPQHF
d_call: .; j_call: TRBJ1-1; clone_size: few; v_call: TRBV29-1; cdr3_nt: TGCAGCGTTGTTCAGAACACTGAAGCTTTCTTT; cdr3_aa: CSVVQNTEAFF
d_call: .; j_call: TRBJ1-3; clone_size: .; v_call: TRBV7-6; cdr3_nt: TGTGCCAGCAGCTTAGGGGAGACGGGAGCTGGAAACACCATATATTTT; cdr3_aa: CASSLGETGAGNTIYF
d_call: .; j_call: TRBJ2-3; clone_size: .; v_call: TRBV5-6; cdr3_nt: TGTGCCAGCAGCTTGGGGGCCGGGGCAGATACGCAGTATTTT; cdr3_aa: CASSLGAGADTQYF
d_call: .; j_call: TRBJ1-2; clone_size: .; v_call: TRBV7-2; cdr3_nt: TGTGCCAGCAGCCCCGAAGGGGCGGTCGGTTTATTAAACTATGGCTACACCTTC; cdr3_aa: CASSPEGAVGLLNYGYTF
d_call: .; j_call: TRBJ2-1; clone_size: few; v_call: TRBV7-8; cdr3_nt: TGTGCCAGCAGCTTAATTGGTGCGGGGCGATACAATGAGCAGTTCTTC; cdr3_aa: CASSLIGAGRYNEQFF
d_call: .; j_call: TRBJ1-6; clone_size: .; v_call: TRBV15; cdr3_nt: TGTGCCACCAGCAGAGAAGGGCAGGGGTTGACACCCCTCCACTTT; cdr3_aa: CATSREGQGLTPLHF
d_call: .; j_call: TRBJ2-7; clone_size: .; v_call: TRBV11-3; cdr3_nt: TGTGCCAGCAGCTTGCGACAGGCGAGGAACGAGCAGTACTTC; cdr3_aa: CASSLRQARNEQYF
d_call: .; j_call: TRBJ2-6; clone_size: .; v_call: TRBV28; cdr3_nt: TGTGCCAGCAGTAGAAACTTAAGAACGGGGGCCAACGTCCTGACTTTC; cdr3_aa: CASSRNLRTGANVLTF
d_call: .; j_call: TRBJ2-5; clone_size: .; v_call: TRBV28; cdr3_nt: TGTGCCAGCAGTTTGGGACTGACTCGGGGAGCCCAGTACTTC; cdr3_aa: CASSLGLTRGAQYF
d_call: TRBD1; j_call: TRBJ1-2; clone_size: .; v_call: TRBV14; cdr3_nt: TGTGCCAGCAGCGACGGGACAGGGGTGCGGGGCTACACCTTC; cdr3_aa: CASSDGTGVRGYTF
d_call: TRBD2; j_call: TRBJ2-4; clone_size: .; v_call: TRBV12-3/TRBV12-4; cdr3_nt: TGTGGGAGCGGGATAGCCAAAAACATTCAGTACTTC; cdr3_aa: CGSGIAKNIQYF
d_call: .; j_call: TRBJ2-7; clone_size: .; v_call: TRBV5-6; cdr3_nt: TGTGCCAGCAGCTTAGGGGGTAGTAGCCTCCTTATTAACGAGCAGTACTTC; cdr3_aa: CASSLGGSSLLINEQYF
d_call: .; j_call: TRBJ2-2; clone_size: .; v_call: TRBV11-3; cdr3_nt: TGTGCCAGCAGCTTAGATCCCAGGGTGGACACCGGGGAGCTGTTTTTT; cdr3_aa: CASSLDPRVDTGELFF
d_call: .; j_call: TRBJ1-2; clone_size: once; v_call: TRBV5-6; cdr3_nt: TGTGCCAGCAGCTTGGGACAGAACTACTATGGCTACACCTTC; cdr3_aa: CASSLGQNYYGYTF
d_call: .; j_call: TRBJ2-5; clone_size: .; v_call: TRBV29-1; cdr3_nt: TGCAGCGGCGGGTTAGGAGAGACCCAGTACTTC; cdr3_aa: CSGGLGETQYF
d_call: .; j_call: TRBJ1-5; clone_size: .; v_call: TRBV18; cdr3_nt: TGTGCCAGCTCCAAGATTCGGGACACTTCATATCAGCCCCAGCATTTT; cdr3_aa: CASSKIRDTSYQPQHF
d_call: .; j_call: TRBJ1-1; clone_size: few; v_call: TRBV5-1; cdr3_nt: TGCGCCAGCAGCTCTAGAGACAGCACTGAAGCTTTCTTT; cdr3_aa: CASSSRDSTEAFF
d_call: TRBD2; j_call: TRBJ2-1; clone_size: many; v_call: TRBV19; cdr3_nt: TGTGCCAGTGGACGCATTAACGCGGGAGATGAGCAGTTCTTC; cdr3_aa: CASGRINAGDEQFF
d_call: TRBD2; j_call: TRBJ2-1; clone_size: .; v_call: TRBV30; cdr3_nt: TGTGCCTGGAGAGGCCTAGCGGAGTTTAGCTCCTACAATGAGCAGTTCTTC; cdr3_aa: CAWRGLAEFSSYNEQFF
d_call: .; j_call: TRBJ1-1; clone_size: .; v_call: TRBV3-1/TRBV3-2; cdr3_nt: TGTGCCAGCAGCCTCAATGGGGCGTACACTGAAGCTTTCTTT; cdr3_aa: CASSLNGAYTEAFF
d_call: .; j_call: TRBJ1-5; clone_size: .; v_call: TRBV27; cdr3_nt: TGTGCCAGCAGTCCGTTCAAAGGGGGGGGACAGCCCCAGCATTTT; cdr3_aa: CASSPFKGGGQPQHF
d_call: .; j_call: TRBJ2-3; clone_size: .; v_call: TRBV20-1; cdr3_nt: TGCAGTGCTAGAGACCGGGATACGCAGTATTTT; cdr3_aa: CSARDRDTQYF
d_call: TRBD1; j_call: TRBJ1-1; clone_size: .; v_call: TRBV5-6; cdr3_nt: TGTGCCAGCAGCTTGGAGACAGGGGTCCGTGTGACTGAAGCTTTCTTT; cdr3_aa: CASSLETGVRVTEAFF
d_call: .; j_call: TRBJ1-1; clone_size: .; v_call: TRBV6-5; cdr3_nt: TGTGCCAGCAGCGGTAAGACTGAAGCTTTCTTT; cdr3_aa: CASSGKTEAFF
d_call: TRBD1; j_call: TRBJ1-1; clone_size: .; v_call: TRBV7-9; cdr3_nt: TGTGCCAGCACCCCGGGACAGGAGTACCTGAACACTGAAGCTTTCTTT; cdr3_aa: CASTPGQEYLNTEAFF
d_call: .; j_call: TRBJ2-6; clone_size: .; v_call: TRBV30; cdr3_nt: TGTGCCTGGAGCCCTACAGGGATCTCTGGGGCCAACGTCCTGACTTTC; cdr3_aa: CAWSPTGISGANVLTF
d_call: .; j_call: TRBJ1-1; clone_size: once; v_call: TRBV29-1; cdr3_nt: TGCAGCGGTTGGGGGCCGAGGAACACTGAAGCTTTCTTT; cdr3_aa: CSGWGPRNTEAFF
d_call: TRBD2; j_call: TRBJ2-7; clone_size: .; v_call: TRBV29-1; cdr3_nt: TGCAGCGTTCGGGAGGAGGTGACCTCCTACGAGCAGTACTTC; cdr3_aa: CSVREEVTSYEQYF
d_call: TRBD2; j_call: TRBJ2-3; clone_size: once; v_call: TRBV19; cdr3_nt: TGTGCCAGTAGTAACAGACTAGCGGGGGATTATACGCAGTATTTT; cdr3_aa: CASSNRLAGDYTQYF
d_call: .; j_call: TRBJ1-2; clone_size: .; v_call: TRBV27; cdr3_nt: TGTGCCAGCACCCCCCTTTCAGGGGCTGGCGGCTACACCTTC; cdr3_aa: CASTPLSGAGGYTF
d_call: .; j_call: TRBJ2-1; clone_size: .; v_call: TRBV29-1; cdr3_nt: TGCAGCGTTGATAGCCCTACTCGAGCTGAGCAGTTCTTC; cdr3_aa: CSVDSPTRAEQFF
d_call: .; j_call: TRBJ2-7; clone_size: .; v_call: TRBV12-3/TRBV12-4; cdr3_nt: TGTGCCAGCAGTCCCACTGGGCCCGAGCAGTACTTC; cdr3_aa: CASSPTGPEQYF
d_call: .; j_call: TRBJ1-6; clone_size: few; v_call: TRBV9; cdr3_nt: TGTGCCAGCAGCGCCCGCCTAACCCGAAATTCACCCCTCCACTTT; cdr3_aa: CASSARLTRNSPLHF
d_call: TRBD1; j_call: TRBJ1-2; clone_size: once; v_call: TRBV5-1; cdr3_nt: TGCGCCAGCAGGCGGGACAGGGGGAACTATGGCTACACCTTC; cdr3_aa: CASRRDRGNYGYTF
d_call: TRBD1; j_call: TRBJ2-7; clone_size: .; v_call: TRBV25-1; cdr3_nt: TGTGCCAGCCAAGAAGGGGGACAGGGCTACGAGCAGTACTTC; cdr3_aa: CASQEGGQGYEQYF
d_call: .; j_call: TRBJ2-3; clone_size: few; v_call: TRBV4-1; cdr3_nt: TGCGCCAGCAGCCAAGTGGCAGGCACAGATACGCAGTATTTT; cdr3_aa: CASSQVAGTDTQYF
d_call: .; j_call: TRBJ1-5; clone_size: .; v_call: TRBV9; cdr3_nt: TGTGCCAGCGCCCGGGGGGCGAGTAACAATCAGCCCCAGCATTTT; cdr3_aa: CASARGASNNQPQHF